The 18 T cell receptor beta chains presented below share a single source sample, sequenced in a study of early T cells in non-severe SARS-CoV-2 infection. Using its own MiXCR run on the 5' RACE reads, TCRdb lists one record per CDR3 protein. The sample lists some 34,000 distinct CDR3 sequences, less than 8.5% seen once, with about 13% in the top ten. Source: whole blood, taken at baseline. The receptor set was obtained from an adult who was a healthcare worker with PCR-confirmed SARS-CoV-2 infection or an uninfected control (not recorded which).

This clonotype was recorded at least ten times. The rearrangement joins TRBV10-3 to TRBJ2-7, with a weak D call TRBD2 (5 bases). From germline, CDR1 is ENHRY and CDR2 SYGVKD. The CDR3 sequence is 14 residues long. The V gene lost 6 bases and the J gene lost 0 bases, with 12 bases spanning the gap. The CDR3 reads CAISELGSSYEQYV. The CDR3 DNA reads TGTGCCATCAGCGAGCTAGGGAGCTCCTACGAGCAGTACGTC.

This clonotype appeared a few times. The chain recombines TRBV12-3 or TRBV12-4 with TRBJ1-2; 9 nucleotides match TRBD1. V lost 6 bases and J lost 1; bases outside the gene matches: 6. CDR3 size: 15 residues. This chain's CDR3 is CASRPGQGNNYGYTF. The CDR3 nucleotides are TGTGCCAGCAGACCCGGACAGGGGAATAACTATGGCTACACCTTC.

This sequence joins TRBV7-2 and TRBJ2-1, with D maybe TRBD1 (5 bases). CDR1 and CDR2 (germline): SGHTA, FQGNSA. The CDR3 extends over 13 amino acids. The V gene lost 1 base and the J gene lost 15 bases, with 16 bases spanning the gap. CDR3 DNA: TGTGCCAGCAGCTTAGTGCGTCAGGGATTCTTGTTCTTC. This translates into CASSLVRQGFLFF.

Points on this clonotype: Given a much more abundant clone one base away, this may be a read error. As DNA, the CDR3 is TGCAGTGCGCCGCCCCCGCAGCGGGACGCGAAACTGTTTTTT. Translation gives CSAPPPQRDAKLFF. The rearrangement uses TRBV20-1 and TRBJ1-4; D is possibly TRBD1 (5 bases). The germline V and J ends were trimmed by 6 bases and 11 bases, with 22 bases remaining between them. CDR3 length: 14 residues. The V gene's germline CDR1 is DFQATT and CDR2 SNEGSKA (reference sequence).

The sample holds many counts of this clonotype. The V and J genes are TRBV27 and TRBJ1-4, with a possible D match to TRBD1 (6 bases). Germline CDR1 MNHEY, CDR2 SMNVEV (reference sequence). V lost 5 bases, J lost 6 bases, and 16 bases lay in between. The CDR3 covers 15 residues. CDR3 loop: CASSPRGGADEKLFF. The CDR3 DNA sequence: TGTGCCAGCAGTCCCCGGGGGGGGGCGGATGAAAAACTGTTTTTT. Full variable domain (missing parts from reference TRBV27 and TRBJ1-4): EAQVTQNPRYLITVTGKKLTVTCSQNMNHEYMSWYRQDPGLGLRQIYYSMNVEVTDKGDVPEGYKVSRKEKRNFPLILESPSPNQTSLYFCASSPRGGADEKLFFGSGTQLSVL.

Many counts were recorded for this clonotype. The rearrangement joins TRBV27 to TRBJ1-1; 7 nucleotides align to TRBD1. This CDR3 is built from 15 residues. V was pared by 3 bases and J by 0 bases, with 4 bases of the junction left unmatched. Germline values: CDR1 MNHEY, CDR2 SMNVEV (reference sequence). Here the CDR3 reads CASSLQGVMNTEAFF. For the CDR3, the DNA is TGTGCCAGCAGTTTGCAGGGGGTCATGAACACTGAAGCTTTCTTT.

This clonotype occurred a few times. The CDR3: CASSQTTGSRYGYTF. CDR3 bases: TGCGCCAGCAGCCAAACGACAGGGTCGAGGTATGGCTACACCTTC. The genes are TRBV4-3 and TRBJ1-2, with 7 bases that match TRBD1. Germline loops: CDR1 LGHNA, CDR2 YSLEER. With 2 bases clipped from V and 5 bases from J, the junction kept 8 bases outside the gene matches. The CDR3 contains 15 residues.

With respect to this clonotype: A much larger clone differs by one base, so this may be a read error. The chain carries TRBV3-1 and TRBJ2-1, with TRBD2 matching over 9 bases. Germline V gives CDR1 LGHDT, CDR2 YNNKEL (reference sequence). There are 15 residues in the CDR3. This chain's CDR3 is CVSSQDRLAGTEQFF. The CDR3 region has the DNA TGTGTCAGCAGCCAAGATCGCCTAGCGGGAACCGAGCAGTTCTTC.

This clonotype is termed medium-sized. The chain has TRBV19 and TRBJ2-2; no clear D gene. The germline CDR1 and CDR2 sequences are LNHDA and SQIVND (reference sequence). Trimming removed 3 bases from V and 3 bases from J, with 5 bases in between. The CDR3 sequence is 13 residues long. CDR3 bases: TGTGCCAGTAGTATTGGGTACACCGGGGAGCTGTTTTTT. Residues: CASSIGYTGELFF.

In its sample, this clonotype was seen a few times. The gene calls are TRBV6-2 or TRBV6-3 and TRBJ2-3, with TRBD2 matching 7 bases. The trim removed 4 bases at V and 4 bases at J, leaving 5 bases unmatched. CDR1 is MNHEY, CDR2 SVGEGT, per germline. This CDR3 region has 14 residues. The CDR3 bases are TGTGCCAGCAGTTCTGGACTAGTTGCAGATACGCAGTATTTT. As protein: CASSSGLVADTQYF.

The sample holds many counts of this clonotype. V gene TRBV28 combines with J gene TRBJ1-6; a possible D gene is TRBD1 (5 bases). V was clipped by 2 bases and J by 10 bases, with 12 bases between them. The CDR3 runs 14 residues. The germline CDR1 and CDR2 sequences are MDHEN and SYDVKM. CDR3 residues: CASSLDWGESPLHF. The DNA of the CDR3 is TGTGCCAGCAGTTTAGATTGGGGGGAGTCACCCCTCCACTTT.

A few counts support this clonotype. The V gene is TRBV20-1, the J gene TRBJ2-7; 9 bases fit TRBD2. The CDR3 consists of 13 residues. Trimming took 1 base from V and 6 from J; bases not matched to a gene: 4. The V gene's germline CDR1 is DFQATT and CDR2 SNEGSKA (reference sequence). This CDR3 is CSARGSGSGEQYF. In DNA form, the CDR3 reads TGCAGTGCTAGAGGTAGCGGGAGTGGCGAGCAGTACTTC.

This clonotype was observed a few times. J is TRBJ2-2 and V is TRBV28; TRBD1 matches at 9 bases. V lost 5 bases, J lost 3 bases, and 10 bases stayed unmatched. CDR3 length equals 17 residues. The V gene's germline CDR1 is MDHEN and CDR2 SYDVKM. This CDR3 reads CASSVITGGADTGELFF. Written as DNA, the CDR3 is TGTGCCAGCAGTGTCATAACAGGGGGCGCTGACACCGGGGAGCTGTTTTTT.

The rearrangement uses TRBV20-1 and TRBJ2-3; D may be TRBD2 (7 bases). With 0 bases removed from V and 4 bases from J, the gap between germline ends came to 14 bases. Germline lookup yields CDR1 DFQATT and CDR2 SNEGSKA (reference sequence). This CDR3 has 15 amino acids. The CDR3: CSAREGEGGADTQYF. The CDR3 DNA reads TGCAGTGCTAGAGAGGGGGAAGGGGGGGCAGATACGCAGTATTTT.

The CDR3 bases are TGCAGTGCTAGACTAGCGGGAGTTGATGAGCAGTTCTTC. Its translation is CSARLAGVDEQFF. The rearrangement joins TRBV20-1 to TRBJ2-1, with 10 bases identical to TRBD2. Germline CDR1 is DFQATT and CDR2 is SNEGSKA (reference sequence). After removal of 2 bases from V and 8 bases from J, the junction contained 3 bases not matched to a gene. The CDR3 is 13 residues long.

This clonotype was recorded many times. The chain carries TRBV24-1 and TRBJ2-5, with D unresolved. Germline CDR1 reads KGHDR; CDR2 reads SFDVKD. CDR3 length equals 14 residues. Trimming pared 1 base from V and 1 base from J, leaving 6 bases between. The CDR3, as DNA: TGTGCCACCAGTGATTTTGGGCTCCAAGAGACCCAGTACTTC. This translates into CATSDFGLQETQYF.

This clonotype was recorded at least ten times. This chain joins TRBV7-2 and TRBJ2-3, with TRBD2 identical over 8 bases. Trimming took 2 bases from V and 1 from J; bases not matched to a gene: 2. From germline, CDR1 is SGHTA and CDR2 FQGNSA. The CDR3 length is 15 residues. Here the CDR3 reads CASSLREGRTDTQYF. The CDR3 nucleotides read TGTGCCAGCAGCTTACGGGAGGGCCGCACAGATACGCAGTATTTT.

Many counts were recorded for this clonotype. The chain has TRBV29-1 and TRBJ1-2; D gene ambiguous. This CDR3 is 12 amino acids long. V was trimmed by 3 bases and J by 7 bases, leaving 12 bases between them. Germline V gives CDR1 SQVTM, CDR2 ANQGSEA. CDR3 region: CSVEEGRSGYTF. CDR3 coding DNA: TGCAGCGTTGAGGAGGGAAGGAGTGGCTACACCTTC.